The 23 T cell receptor beta chains in this list originate from one sample, sequenced in a study of Ad26.COV2.S vaccination and SARS-CoV-2 variants (dated by TCRdb to about 2021). The sample's treatment or condition label is to be understood as: approximately 18 received Ad26.COV2.S at low or high dose, single or two shots; about 5 received placebo; per-sample allocation not given. For vaccine and placebo recipients, the sequenced repertoires came from samples collected on day 63 after the first injection. The library relied on the immunoSEQ multiplex PCR assay. The source is immuneACCESS, and TCRdb retained only in-frame sequences with V and J called. Part of the clones is not carried over; for the studies checked, unresolved V genes explain less than half of this, and the remainder is unexplained. In this sample the table shows 300,000 to 400,000 clones, roughly 84% of which occur a single time. Together, the top ten hold roughly 3.1% of the sample.

The input for sequencing was peripheral blood, taken in a trial of Ad26.COV2.S vaccine versus placebo. The receptors here all came from a person between 18 and 65 years old who received the Ad26.COV2.S COVID-19 vaccine or a placebo.

The chain has TRBV11-2 and TRBJ2-5, with D uncertain. There are 14 residues in the CDR3. Germline loops: CDR1 SGHAT, CDR2 FQNNGV. Trimming shortened V by 1 base and J by 0 bases, and 6 bases separated the two germline ends. The CDR3 DNA is TGTGCCAGCAGCTTAGTTGGGAACCAAGAGACCCAGTACTTC. Residues: CASSLVGNQETQYF.

The chain combines TRBV27 with TRBJ2-3; TRBD2 aligns across 8 bases. The length of the CDR3 is 17 residues. With 5 bases clipped from V and 3 bases from J, the junction kept 13 bases outside the gene matches. Germline V gene data show CDR1 as MNHEY and CDR2 as SMNVEV (reference sequence). The CDR3 spells CASSGYGGAGLTDTQYF. The CDR3, as DNA: TGTGCCAGCAGTGGCTACGGGGGGGCGGGCTTGACAGATACGCAGTATTTT.

The chain has TRBV7-6 and TRBJ1-5; D is uncertain. With 1 base removed from V and 0 bases from J, the gap between germline ends came to 13 bases. The CDR3 length is 17 residues. CDR1 SGHVS and CDR2 FNYEAQ come from the germline V gene. The CDR3 reads CASSLGTSGVSNQPQHF. The CDR3 bases are TGTGCCAGCAGCTTAGGTACCTCGGGTGTTAGCAATCAGCCCCAGCATTTT.

The chain couples TRBV6-5 to TRBJ1-3; the D gene is possibly TRBD1 (5 bases). This CDR3 has 13 residues. Germline V gene sequence: CDR1 MNHEY, CDR2 SVGAGI. V was trimmed by 5 bases and J by 2 bases, leaving 7 bases between them. This chain's CDR3 is CASSPRAGNTIYF. The DNA for the CDR3 is TGTGCCAGCAGTCCCAGGGCTGGAAACACCATATATTTT.

The chain recombines TRBV6-2 or TRBV6-3 with TRBJ2-2, with a possible D match to TRBD2 (6 bases). Germline values: CDR1 MNHEY, CDR2 SVGEGT. V was clipped by 4 bases and J by 2 bases, with 17 bases between them. The CDR3 consists of 17 residues. The CDR3 nucleotides read TGTGCCAGCAGTTCCCCCCGGTGGGACTTAAACACCGGGGAGCTGTTTTTT. It codes for CASSSPRWDLNTGELFF.

This clone was seen only a few times. The chain recombines TRBV10-3 with TRBJ2-3; the D gene could be TRBD1 or TRBD2 (5 bases each). V lost 2 bases and J lost 5, with 14 bases in between. The CDR3 spans 15 residues. Germline CDR1 reads ENHRY; CDR2 reads SYGVKD. The CDR3 nucleotides read TGTGCCATCAGTGAGCCCCGGGACGCCAGAGATACGCAGTATTTT. Protein: CAISEPRDARDTQYF.

The gene calls are TRBV4-1 and TRBJ2-2, with 9 positions matching TRBD2. The V and J ends lost 2 bases and 5 bases, in that order; junction bases with no gene match: 6. Germline values: CDR1 MGHRA, CDR2 YSYEKL. This CDR3 comprises 16 residues. The CDR3 DNA reads as TGCGCCAGCAGCCAACTTGCGGGGGGGATGACCGGGGAGCTGTTTTTT. The encoded protein is CASSQLAGGMTGELFF.

This clone was picked up one time. The rearrangement joins TRBV9 to TRBJ1-1; D is unresolved. The CDR3 consists of 14 residues. Trimming took 1 base from V and 1 from J, leaving 8 bases between them. The germline V gene encodes CDR1 SGDLS and CDR2 YYNGEE. This CDR3 reads CASSVSVRNTEAFF. The CDR3 coding sequence is TGTGCCAGCAGCGTAAGCGTAAGGAACACTGAAGCTTTCTTT. Full variable domain (outside the CDR3, taken from reference TRBV9 and TRBJ1-1): DSGVTQTPKHLITATGQRVTLRCSPRSGDLSVYWYQQSLDQGLQFLIQYYNGEERAKGNILERFSAQQFPDLHSELNLSSLELGDSALYFCASSVSVRNTEAFFGQGTRLTVV.

This chain connects TRBV7-2 to TRBJ2-1; the match to TRBD1 covers 9 bases. This CDR3 spans 15 amino acids. V was pared by 5 bases and J by 4 bases, with 6 bases of the junction left unmatched. CDR1 is SGHTA and CDR2 is FQGNSA in the germline V gene. The CDR3 coding sequence is TGTGCCAGCAGCGAGGTACAGGGGGCTTACAATGAGCAGTTCTTC. As protein: CASSEVQGAYNEQFF.

The CDR3 protein is CASSSRLSPSQNTEAFF. CDR3 coding DNA: TGCGCCAGCAGCTCCCGCCTCTCCCCGTCCCAGAACACTGAAGCTTTCTTT. This chain links TRBV5-1 with TRBJ1-1; D not resolved. This CDR3 region has 17 residues. V was clipped by 3 bases and J by 1 base, with 19 bases between them. CDR1 and CDR2 (germline): SGHRS, YFSETQ.

The genes are TRBV11-3 and TRBJ1-1; 8 bases agree with TRBD1. Germline trimming cut 1 base from V and 6 bases from J; bases unmatched to any gene: 4. Germline CDR1 reads SGHNT; CDR2 reads YENEEA. The CDR3 contains 14 residues. The CDR3 nucleotides are TGTGCCAGCAGCTTAGCGGGGACAGGTTCTGAAGCTTTCTTT. It codes for CASSLAGTGSEAFF. The full variable domain, with the rest looked up from reference TRBV11-3 and TRBJ1-1, is EAGVVQSPRYKIIEKKQPVAFWCNPISGHNTLYWYLQNLGQGPELLIRYENEEAVDDSQLPKDRFSAERLKGVDSTLKIQPAELGDSAVYLCASSLAGTGSEAFFGQGTRLTVV.

The chain links TRBV4-1 to TRBJ2-5; D possibly corresponds to TRBD1 (5 bases). Looked up from germline, CDR1 is MGHRA and CDR2 is YSYEKL. This CDR3 is built from 16 residues. Trimming left V 1 base short and J 0 bases short, with 12 bases between. The CDR3 sequence: CASSQATAKYQETQYF. For the CDR3, the DNA is TGCGCCAGCAGCCAAGCGACAGCTAAGTACCAAGAGACCCAGTACTTC.

The chain combines TRBV7-9 with TRBJ2-7, with a tentative D call TRBD1 (6 bases). Germline-derived CDR1 and CDR2 are SEHNR and FQNEAQ (reference sequence). CDR3 length: 12 amino acids. V dropped 5 bases and J dropped 6 bases, with 11 bases sitting between them. CDR3 residues: CASSPQGPEQYF. CDR3 nucleotide sequence: TGTGCCAGCAGCCCACAGGGCCCCGAGCAGTACTTC. The entire variable domain, with the rest obtained from reference TRBV7-9 and TRBJ2-7, is as follows: DTGVSQNPRHKITKRGQNVTFRCDPISEHNRLYWYRQTLGQGPEFLTYFQNEAQLEKSRLLSDRFSAERPKGSFSTLEIQRTEQGDSAMYLCASSPQGPEQYFGPGTRLTVT.

The chain combines TRBV5-6 with TRBJ1-4, with D perhaps matching TRBD1 (5 bases). The germline CDR1 and CDR2 sequences are SGHDT and YYEEEE. The CDR3 has 16 amino acids. Trimming removed 3 bases from V and 8 bases from J, with 20 bases in between. In DNA, the CDR3 is TGTGCCAGCAGCTCCATCGTGGAGGGGTCGTGGGAAAAACTGTTTTTT. Encoded protein: CASSSIVEGSWEKLFF.

The V call is TRBV15, the J call TRBJ2-5; 7 positions agree with TRBD2. The CDR3 has 13 residues. Germline V gene data show CDR1 as LNHNV and CDR2 as YYDKDF (reference sequence). Trimming took 9 bases from V and 1 from J; bases not matched to a gene: 5. The CDR3 DNA follows: TGTGCCACAGCGGGGTTCTTCCAAGAGACCCAGTACTTC. Its translation: CATAGFFQETQYF.

This clone has only a few counts. The V and J genes are TRBV6-6 and TRBJ1-6; D uncertain. There are 14 residues in the CDR3. Trimming took 6 bases from V and 9 from J, leaving 15 bases between them. Germline CDR1 is MNHNY and CDR2 is SVGAGI (reference sequence). DNA of the CDR3: TGTGCCAGCAGCCCGCGGGTGGGGAGTTCACCCCTCCACTTT. Protein product: CASSPRVGSSPLHF.

The J gene is TRBJ2-5, the V gene TRBV28; perhaps TRBD2 as D (7 bases). Per the germline V gene, CDR1 is MDHEN and CDR2 is SYDVKM. V lost 4 bases and J lost 5, with 20 bases in between. The CDR3 spans 16 residues. This CDR3 reads CASSSPRGGRRETQYF. DNA of the CDR3: TGTGCCAGCAGTTCCCCGAGGGGGGGGCGCAGGGAGACCCAGTACTTC. Combining the CDR3 with reference TRBV28 and TRBJ2-5 gives the whole variable domain DVKVTQSSRYLVKRTGEKVFLECVQDMDHENMFWYRQDPGLGLRLIYFSYDVKMKEKGDIPEGYSVSREKKERFSLILESASTNQTSMYLCASSSPRGGRRETQYFGPGTRLLVL.

The table lists this clone with a few counts. The gene calls are TRBV4-3 and TRBJ2-2; 10 nucleotides agree with TRBD1. Germline assignment: CDR1 LGHNA and CDR2 YSLEER. Trimming removed 0 bases from V and 4 bases from J; junction bases left unmatched: 8. The CDR3 is 18 amino acids. CDR3 sequence: CASSQEDRGITVTGELFF. DNA of the CDR3: TGCGCCAGCAGCCAAGAGGACAGGGGGATTACGGTCACCGGGGAGCTGTTTTTT.

The chain employs TRBV5-1 and TRBJ2-7; D gene uncertain. Germline CDR1 SGHRS, CDR2 YFSETQ. V lost 0 bases and J 0 bases, leaving 7 bases between the germline ends. The CDR3 has 14 residues. The CDR3 loop reads CASSLEASSYEQYF. In DNA form, the CDR3 reads TGCGCCAGCAGCTTGGAAGCGAGCTCCTACGAGCAGTACTTC.

The chain uses TRBV5-6 and TRBJ1-1; possibly TRBD1 for D (5 bases). This CDR3 spans 13 amino acids. Trimming shortened V by 0 bases and J by 5 bases, and 8 bases separated the two germline ends. The germline V gene has CDR1 SGHDT and CDR2 YYEEEE. CDR3 in DNA: TGTGCCAGCAGCTTGGTGTCAGGGACTGAAGCTTTCTTT. Translating gives CASSLVSGTEAFF.

V is TRBV15 and J is TRBJ2-1, with 10 bases aligning to TRBD1. The length of the CDR3 is 17 residues. From germline, CDR1 is LNHNV and CDR2 YYDKDF (reference sequence). The V and J ends lost 0 bases and 8 bases, in that order; junction bases with no gene match: 10. The CDR3 region is CATSRDPSGTGVDEQFF. The CDR3 DNA is TGTGCCACCAGCAGAGATCCCTCAGGGACAGGGGTCGATGAGCAGTTCTTC. Looking up the rest from reference TRBV15 and TRBJ2-1 gives the full variable domain: DAMVIQNPRYQVTQFGKPVTLSCSQTLNHNVMYWYQQKSSQAPKLLFHYYDKDFNNEADTPDNFQSRRPNTSFCFLDIRSPGLGDTAMYLCATSRDPSGTGVDEQFFGPGTRLTVL.

The count of this clone is one. Other nucleotide sequences from this sample produce the same CDR3. The rearrangement links TRBV4-2 to TRBJ1-5; the D is unclear. The CDR3 covers 12 residues. V gave up 1 base and J gave up 6 bases, with 4 bases separating them. Looked up from germline, CDR1 is LGHNA and CDR2 is YNFKEQ. CDR3 in amino acids: CASSQVGQPQHF. DNA for the CDR3: TGTGCCAGCAGCCAAGTGGGTCAGCCCCAGCATTTT.

The chain has TRBV16 and TRBJ1-1, with a weak D call TRBD1 (5 bases). The CDR3 runs to 13 residues. The V gene's germline CDR1 is KGHSY and CDR2 FQNENV. With 4 bases removed from V and 2 bases from J, the gap between germline ends came to 8 bases. The DNA for the CDR3 is TGTGCCAGCAGCCCCCAGGGAAACACTGAAGCTTTCTTT. This sequence encodes CASSPQGNTEAFF. The whole variable domain, filled in from reference TRBV16 and TRBJ1-1, reads GEEVAQTPKHLVRGEGQKAKLYCAPIKGHSYVFWYQQVLKNEFKFLISFQNENVFDETGMPKERFSAKCLPNSPCSLEIQATKLEDSAVYFCASSPQGNTEAFFGQGTRLTVV.